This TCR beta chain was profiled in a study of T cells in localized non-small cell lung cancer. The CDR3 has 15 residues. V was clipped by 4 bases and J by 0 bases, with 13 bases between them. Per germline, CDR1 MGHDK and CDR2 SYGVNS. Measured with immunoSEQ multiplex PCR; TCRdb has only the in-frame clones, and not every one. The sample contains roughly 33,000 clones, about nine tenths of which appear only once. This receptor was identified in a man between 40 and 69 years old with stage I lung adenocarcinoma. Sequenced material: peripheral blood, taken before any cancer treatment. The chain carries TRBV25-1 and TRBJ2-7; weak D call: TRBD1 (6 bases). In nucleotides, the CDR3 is TGTGCCAGCAGTGGGAACAGGGAGAACTCCTACGAGCAGTACTTC. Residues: CASSGNRENSYEQYF.